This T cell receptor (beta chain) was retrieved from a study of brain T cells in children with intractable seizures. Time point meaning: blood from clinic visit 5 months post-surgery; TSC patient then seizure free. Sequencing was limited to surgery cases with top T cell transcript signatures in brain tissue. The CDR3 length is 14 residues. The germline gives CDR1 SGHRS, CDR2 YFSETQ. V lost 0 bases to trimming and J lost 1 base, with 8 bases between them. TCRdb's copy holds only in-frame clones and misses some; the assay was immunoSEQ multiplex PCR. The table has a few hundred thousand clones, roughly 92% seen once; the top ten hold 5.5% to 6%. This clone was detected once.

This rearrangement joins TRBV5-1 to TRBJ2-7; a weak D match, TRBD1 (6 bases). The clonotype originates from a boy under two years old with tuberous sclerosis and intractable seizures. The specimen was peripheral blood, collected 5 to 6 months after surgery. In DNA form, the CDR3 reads TGCGCCAGCAGCTTGGTGGGGGCATCCTACGAGCAGTACTTC. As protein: CASSLVGASYEQYF.